This entry lists 9 T cell receptor beta chains sequenced from one sample in a study of control samples from healthy donors and cancer patients. Sequenced by immunoSEQ multiplex PCR; TCRdb stores in-frame clones only, minus some. Among 160,000 or so clones listed, around nine tenths were seen once. The sample taken for sequencing was blood. The receptors were sampled from a woman aged 30 to 39 in good health.

This chain links TRBV15 with TRBJ2-3; D not certain. In germline, CDR1 is LNHNV, CDR2 YYDKDF (reference sequence). The ends were cut back, 5 bases at V and 1 base at J, with 7 bases in the middle. The CDR3 runs 13 residues. Written as DNA, the CDR3 is TGTGCCACCAGCCAGATAGGCACAGATACGCAGTATTTT. It encodes CATSQIGTDTQYF.

This chain connects TRBV7-9 to TRBJ2-1; 10 bases align to TRBD2. Germline V gene sequence: CDR1 SEHNR, CDR2 FQNEAQ (reference sequence). The V gene end was trimmed by 5 bases and the J gene end by 0 bases; junction bases not matched to a gene: 7. The CDR3 spans 17 residues. The CDR3 nucleotides are TGTGCCAGCAGCCCTAGGACTAGCGGAAGCTCCTACAATGAGCAGTTCTTC. This sequence encodes CASSPRTSGSSYNEQFF.

This chain uses TRBV24-1 with TRBJ2-1; 7 bases are a match to TRBD2. The CDR3 length is 16 residues. Germline V gene sequence: CDR1 KGHDR, CDR2 SFDVKD. The J segment lost 0 bases and the V segment lost 6 bases, leaving 7 bases of the junction unmatched. The CDR3 reads CATSPSGYSSYNEQFF. DNA for the CDR3: TGTGCCACCAGTCCTAGCGGATATAGCTCCTACAATGAGCAGTTCTTC.

This chain connects TRBV5-1 to TRBJ1-1, with D maybe TRBD1 (5 bases). The CDR3 loop spans 15 amino acids. Per the germline V gene, CDR1 is SGHRS and CDR2 is YFSETQ. Trimming removed 4 bases at V and 0 bases at J, with 13 bases between. CDR3 loop: CASSLSLGVNTEAFF. In DNA form, the CDR3 reads TGCGCCAGCAGCCTGTCCTTGGGGGTGAACACTGAAGCTTTCTTT. The variable domain in full, completed from reference TRBV5-1 and TRBJ1-1, reads KAGVTQTPRYLIKTRGQQVTLSCSPISGHRSVSWYQQTPGQGLQFLFEYFSETQRNKGNFPGRFSGRQFSNSRSEMNVSTLELGDSALYLCASSLSLGVNTEAFFGQGTRLTVV.

The CDR3 protein is CASSLGSGGMNQPQHF. CDR3 nucleotides: TGTGCCAGCAGTTTAGGGTCAGGGGGAATGAATCAGCCCCAGCATTTT. V is TRBV27 and J is TRBJ1-5; TRBD1 matches at 7 bases. The germline V gene encodes CDR1 MNHEY and CDR2 SMNVEV (reference sequence). There are 16 residues in the CDR3. The trim removed 2 bases at V and 4 bases at J, leaving 8 bases unmatched.

The chain is built from TRBV9 and TRBJ2-4; tentative D call: TRBD2 (6 bases). The CDR3 length is 14 residues. V lost 7 bases and J 3 bases, leaving 14 bases between the germline ends. The germline V gene has CDR1 SGDLS and CDR2 YYNGEE. CDR3 region: CASGDGGNKNIQYF. The CDR3 bases are TGTGCCAGCGGAGATGGGGGGAACAAAAACATTCAGTACTTC.

The chain couples TRBV11-2 to TRBJ1-5; D may be TRBD1 (5 bases). CDR1 SGHAT and CDR2 FQNNGV come from the germline V gene. This CDR3 has 18 residues. V was shortened by 2 bases and J by 2 bases, with 19 bases between the two germline ends. The CDR3 region has the DNA TGTGCCAGCAGCTTATTGTGGGCGGAGGCGGGGGGCAATCAGCCCCAGCATTTT. This gives the protein CASSLLWAEAGGNQPQHF.

V is TRBV28 and J is TRBJ2-1; TRBD2 is a possible D gene (7 bases). Germline V CDR1 and CDR2: MDHEN, SYDVKM. V dropped 11 bases and J dropped 10 bases, with 15 bases sitting between them. The CDR3 has 11 residues. CDR3 DNA: TGTGCCCCCAAGGGGGGGGGCGAGCAGTTCTTC. Residues: CAPKGGGEQFF.

The chain links TRBV2 to TRBJ1-3; D call uncertain. Trimming took 3 bases from V and 1 from J, leaving 22 bases between them. Germline CDR1 SNHLY, CDR2 FYNNEI. The CDR3 extends over 19 amino acids. CDR3 loop: CASSEVVSAGWRSGNTIYF. In DNA, the CDR3 is TGTGCCAGCAGTGAGGTAGTCTCCGCCGGTTGGAGGTCTGGAAACACCATATATTTT.